The sequence of this TCR beta chain was determined in a study of blood T cells in healthy people across ages. This clonotype was seen a few times. Antigen specificity is unknown. Study-level points and caveats: Investigators treated diversity estimates from one million T cells as underestimates.

V lost 6 bases, J lost 8 bases, and 16 bases lay in between. There are 13 residues in the CDR3. A sample-barcoded 5' primer and a J-beta primer mix were used in a second PCR of roughly 7 to 11 cycles. Each cDNA molecule was tagged by a template-switch adaptor with 12 random nucleotides. Each CDR3 protein is one row after TCRdb ran MiXCR on the 5' RACE reads. The sample lists some 1.4 million distinct CDR3 sequences; approximately 42% were seen once. Sequencing was performed on blood. The TCR comes from a woman under 30 in good health. This chain connects TRBV12-3 or TRBV12-4 to TRBJ1-2; D ambiguous. This chain's CDR3 is CASRQTRERGYTF. The CDR3 DNA reads as TGTGCCAGCAGACAAACACGGGAGAGAGGCTACACCTTC.